This TCR beta chain appears in the sequencing data of a study of response to subunit inactivated influenza vaccine. Study outcomes and limitations: It was suggested by the authors that few new T cells are recruited by each seasonal influenza vaccination.

Note on this clonotype: Its specificity is unknown.

TCRdb independently ran MiXCR on the RT-PCR reads; one entry per CDR3 protein. The sample holds 650,000 to 800,000 distinct CDR3 sequences; approximately 15% are singletons and the top ten take 6.5% to 8.5%. This CDR3 contains 14 residues. Looked up from germline, CDR1 is SGHTA and CDR2 is FQGNSA. V lost 6 bases and J lost 1, with 11 bases in between. The clonotype was recovered from a middle-aged man who received an inactivated influenza vaccine. Material: PBMCs from blood, obtained 14 to 15 days before vaccination. The chain couples TRBV7-2 to TRBJ2-3, with D possibly matching TRBD2 (7 bases). The CDR3 coding sequence is TGTGCCAGCAGTAAGGGGGGGGGCACAGATACGCAGTATTTT. Its protein is CASSKGGGTDTQYF.